These 27 T cell receptor beta chains came from one sample sequenced in a study of blood T cell repertoires in COVID-19. Generated by immunoSEQ multiplex PCR, the TCRdb table keeps only in-frame clones and is missing some. The data show 250,000 to 350,000 clones, with roughly 90% seen just once and less than 3.5% held by the top ten. The sequenced material came from PBMCs or T cells enriched from blood (not recorded which). Every receptor here comes from a woman in her fifties or sixties who had been exposed to COVID-19.

The rearrangement links TRBV18 to TRBJ2-7, with 7 bases aligning to TRBD1. Germline-derived CDR1 and CDR2 are KGHSH and LQKENI. The V and J ends lost 6 bases and 0 bases, in that order; junction bases with no gene match: 5. The CDR3 is made up of 14 amino acids. CDR3 in DNA: TGTGCCAGCTCGCCAACAGGGGACTCCTACGAGCAGTACTTC. Amino acid sequence: CASSPTGDSYEQYF.

This clone was observed a single time. The J gene is TRBJ1-5, the V gene TRBV2, with D possibly being TRBD1 (6 bases). CDR1 is SNHLY and CDR2 is FYNNEI in the germline V gene. The CDR3 is 12 residues long. The ends were cut back, 7 bases at V and 11 bases at J, with 15 bases in the middle. The CDR3 DNA follows: TGTGCCAGCACTCGGGACACCAGGTCCCAGCATTTT. Translated, it gives CASTRDTRSQHF.

V gene TRBV9 combines with J gene TRBJ2-1; 9 bases are shared with TRBD1. From germline, CDR1 is SGDLS and CDR2 YYNGEE. There are 15 residues in the CDR3. With 3 bases clipped from V and 8 bases from J, the junction kept 9 bases outside the gene matches. The CDR3 loop reads CASSALTGGFDEQFF. The DNA for the CDR3 is TGTGCCAGCAGCGCCCTCACAGGGGGCTTCGATGAGCAGTTCTTC.

The chain joins TRBV28 to TRBJ1-2; TRBD1 aligns across 8 bases. The germline V gene encodes CDR1 MDHEN and CDR2 SYDVKM. V dropped 2 bases and J dropped 4; count of bases not matched to a gene: 9. The CDR3 spans 16 residues. The CDR3 DNA sequence: TGTGCCAGCAGTTTAGCGCCCCTACAGGGGGGCTATGGCTACACCTTC. The encoded protein is CASSLAPLQGGYGYTF.

The genes are TRBV2 and TRBJ1-6; a possible D gene is TRBD1 (6 bases). In germline, CDR1 is SNHLY, CDR2 FYNNEI. The CDR3 covers 15 residues. V lost 7 bases to trimming and J lost 9 bases, with 19 bases between them. Here the CDR3 DNA reads TGTGCCAGCACGGCAGGGGCCCGTGGGGGTTCACCCCTCCACTTT. Translating gives CASTAGARGGSPLHF.

The chain couples TRBV7-2 to TRBJ2-7, with 7 nucleotides matching TRBD1. CDR3 size: 14 residues. In germline, CDR1 is SGHTA, CDR2 FQGNSA. V was pared by 5 bases and J by 2 bases, with 6 bases of the junction left unmatched. The CDR3 region has the DNA TGTGCCAGCAGCCTAGGGGACAGACCCTACGAGCAGTACTTC. It yields the protein CASSLGDRPYEQYF. The full variable domain, its missing parts supplied by reference TRBV7-2 and TRBJ2-7, is GAGVSQSPSNKVTEKGKDVELRCDPISGHTALYWYRQSLGQGLEFLIYFQGNSAPDKSGLPSDRFSAERTGGSVSTLTIQRTQQEDSAVYLCASSLGDRPYEQYFGPGTRLTVT.

The V call is TRBV7-2, the J call TRBJ1-2; no reliable D call. Trimming left V 1 base short and J 3 bases short, with 9 bases between. Germline values: CDR1 SGHTA, CDR2 FQGNSA. There are 14 residues in the CDR3. CDR3 bases: TGTGCCAGCAGCTTAGAGAGTCCTTACTATGGCTACACCTTC. Its protein is CASSLESPYYGYTF. The full variable domain, completed using reference TRBV7-2 and TRBJ1-2, is GAGVSQSPSNKVTEKGKDVELRCDPISGHTALYWYRQSLGQGLEFLIYFQGNSAPDKSGLPSDRFSAERTGGSVSTLTIQRTQQEDSAVYLCASSLESPYYGYTFGSGTRLTVV.

The V and J genes are TRBV3-1 (or the pseudogene TRBV3-2) and TRBJ2-2; no reliable D call. The germline V and J ends were trimmed by 1 base and 5 bases, with 8 bases remaining between them. This CDR3 contains 14 residues. Germline values: CDR1 LGHDT, CDR2 YNNKEL (reference sequence). CDR3 DNA: TGTGCCAGCAGCCAAGCTCAGGATACCGGGGAGCTGTTTTTT. Amino acids: CASSQAQDTGELFF.

V is TRBV2 and J is TRBJ2-2, with 10 bases identical to TRBD2. J lost 1 base, V lost 2 bases, and 4 bases had no gene match. This CDR3 contains 17 residues. Germline CDR1 SNHLY, CDR2 FYNNEI. The CDR3 nucleotides read TGTGCCAGCAGTGAAACTAGCGGGGACTTGAACACCGGGGAGCTGTTTTTT. Protein product: CASSETSGDLNTGELFF.

This rearrangement joins TRBV11-2 to TRBJ1-2; the match to TRBD1 covers 8 bases. This CDR3 comprises 11 residues. V was clipped by 6 bases and J by 14 bases; unmatched bases: 8. Germline values: CDR1 SGHAT, CDR2 FQNNGV. The CDR3 region has the DNA TGTGCCAGCAGTTCGAGGACAGGGAGAACCTTC. Translating gives CASSSRTGRTF.

The rearrangement joins TRBV29-1 to TRBJ2-2; a weak D match, TRBD2 (5 bases). CDR1 is SQVTM and CDR2 is ANQGSEA in the germline V gene. Trimming stripped 5 bases from V and 3 bases from J, with 16 bases between. The CDR3 has 15 amino acids. CDR3 protein: CSVIGQPLDTGELFF. The DNA for the CDR3 is TGCAGCGTTATCGGGCAGCCACTAGACACCGGGGAGCTGTTTTTT.

The chain is built from TRBV6-4 and TRBJ2-3; the D gene is possibly TRBD2 (5 bases). The V gene lost 5 bases and the J gene lost 0 bases, with 12 bases spanning the gap. Germline CDR1 is MRHNA and CDR2 is SNTAGT. The CDR3 covers 15 residues. CDR3 amino acids: CASSIGISSTDTQYF. The CDR3 DNA is TGTGCCAGCAGTATCGGGATTTCTAGCACAGATACGCAGTATTTT.

The count of this clone is one. This chain links TRBV5-1 with TRBJ1-3, with D possibly being TRBD1 (6 bases). V was shortened by 0 bases and J by 0 bases, with 16 bases between the two germline ends. There are 18 residues in the CDR3. CDR1 and CDR2 (germline): SGHRS, YFSETQ. DNA of the CDR3: TGCGCCAGCAGCTTGGACGCTACAGGGCACCTCTCTGGAAACACCATATATTTT. Residues: CASSLDATGHLSGNTIYF.

This clone was detected once. The genes are TRBV4-1 and TRBJ1-1; D remains ambiguous. Germline V lookup: CDR1 MGHRA, CDR2 YSYEKL. This CDR3 comprises 16 residues. Trimming cost V 0 bases and J 3 bases, with 14 bases left between them. The CDR3 sequence: CASSQEPPAGYTEAFF. The CDR3 bases are TGCGCCAGCAGCCAAGAACCCCCCGCGGGATACACTGAAGCTTTCTTT.

In this sample, this clone turned up once. V gene TRBV5-1 combines with J gene TRBJ1-3; D is uncertain. Germline V gene data show CDR1 as SGHRS and CDR2 as YFSETQ. V shed 3 bases and J shed 2 bases, with 15 bases lying between them. The CDR3 covers 16 residues. The DNA of the CDR3 is TGCGCCAGCAGCTCGACGGTTGGAGTGACTGGAAACACCATATATTTT. Translating gives CASSSTVGVTGNTIYF.

V and J are TRBV5-1 and TRBJ1-1, with D perhaps TRBD1 (5 bases). Germline CDR1 is SGHRS and CDR2 is YFSETQ. This CDR3 contains 14 residues. With 4 bases removed from V and 0 bases from J, the gap between germline ends came to 10 bases. The CDR3 spells CASSGHTMNTEAFF. The CDR3 nucleotides are TGCGCCAGCAGCGGACACACAATGAACACTGAAGCTTTCTTT.

This sequence joins TRBV7-9 and TRBJ1-1; 7 bases map to TRBD1. Germline loops: CDR1 SEHNR, CDR2 FQNEAQ (reference sequence). The CDR3 contains 14 residues. The J segment lost 1 base and the V segment lost 5 bases, leaving 4 bases of the junction unmatched. The CDR3 spells CASSRGQTNTEAFF. For the CDR3, the DNA is TGTGCCAGCAGCCGGGGACAGACGAACACTGAAGCTTTCTTT.

The genes are TRBV5-1 and TRBJ2-1; 9 positions match TRBD2. V dropped 7 bases and J dropped 1; count of bases not matched to a gene: 6. Germline-derived CDR1 and CDR2 are SGHRS and YFSETQ. CDR3 size: 15 residues. The CDR3 loop is CASHFSGGSYNEQFF. In DNA, the CDR3 is TGCGCCAGCCATTTTAGCGGGGGTTCCTACAATGAGCAGTTCTTC.

This clone was picked up a small number of times. The chain links TRBV7-2 to TRBJ1-1, with 10 bases lining up with TRBD1. V lost 5 bases and J lost 3; bases outside the gene matches: 3. CDR3 length: 14 residues. The V gene's germline CDR1 is SGHTA and CDR2 FQGNSA. CDR3 coding DNA: TGTGCCAGCAGCCCGGACAGGGGGTACACTGAAGCTTTCTTT. Protein product: CASSPDRGYTEAFF. Full variable domain (remainder filled in from reference TRBV7-2 and TRBJ1-1): GAGVSQSPSNKVTEKGKDVELRCDPISGHTALYWYRQSLGQGLEFLIYFQGNSAPDKSGLPSDRFSAERTGGSVSTLTIQRTQQEDSAVYLCASSPDRGYTEAFFGQGTRLTVV.

The table lists this clone with a count of one. The V call is TRBV29-1, the J call TRBJ1-1; D may be TRBD1 (5 bases). Trimming took 4 bases from V and 6 from J, leaving 18 bases between them. CDR1 is SQVTM and CDR2 is ANQGSEA in the germline V gene. The CDR3 spans 14 residues. The CDR3 loop is CSVVTVLSYSEAFF. CDR3 DNA sequence: TGCAGCGTTGTGACAGTTTTGAGTTATTCTGAAGCTTTCTTT. Full variable domain (rest looked up from reference TRBV29-1 and TRBJ1-1): SAVISQKPSRDICQRGTSLTIQCQVDSQVTMMFWYRQQPGQSLTLIATANQGSEATYESGFVIDKFPISRPNLTFSTLTVSNMSPEDSSIYLCSVVTVLSYSEAFFGQGTRLTVV.

Note on this clone: The same CDR3 can be traced to other DNA sequences in this sample. The chain links TRBV3-1 (or the pseudogene TRBV3-2) to TRBJ1-2; TRBD1 matches at 8 bases. CDR3 length equals 13 residues. V lost 1 base to trimming and J lost 5 bases; unmatched junction nucleotides: 0. Germline V CDR1 and CDR2: LGHDT, YNNKEL (reference sequence). The CDR3 DNA reads TGTGCCAGCAGCCAAGGACAGGGGTATGGCTACACCTTC. Its translation is CASSQGQGYGYTF.

V gene TRBV4-2 combines with J gene TRBJ2-3; 9 nucleotides align to TRBD2. Germline CDR1 and CDR2: LGHNA and YNFKEQ. The CDR3 loop spans 17 amino acids. J was trimmed by 0 bases and V by 1 base; bases with no gene match: 5. The CDR3 DNA is TGTGCCAGCAGCCAAGTCTCTAGCGGGGCTAGCACAGATACGCAGTATTTT. Translation: CASSQVSSGASTDTQYF.

The genes are TRBV7-8 and TRBJ2-7; 8 positions agree with TRBD2. V gave up 1 base and J gave up 2 bases; unmatched junction bases: 10. CDR3 length: 17 residues. Germline assignment: CDR1 SGHVS and CDR2 FQNEAQ. The CDR3 region is CASSLVVSGTSPYEQYF. The CDR3, as DNA: TGTGCCAGCAGCTTAGTAGTTTCTGGGACTAGTCCCTACGAGCAGTACTTC.

This clone was seen just once. The V call is TRBV27, the J call TRBJ2-5; 10 positions match TRBD2. The V and J ends lost 4 bases and 7 bases, in that order; junction bases with no gene match: 9. This CDR3 spans 15 amino acids. CDR1 and CDR2 (germline): MNHEY, SMNVEV (reference sequence). CDR3 sequence reads: CASSYVAGGLGTQYF. Written as DNA, the CDR3 is TGTGCCAGCAGTTATGTAGCGGGGGGACTCGGGACCCAGTACTTC.

The chain couples TRBV5-6 to TRBJ1-2; tentatively, D is TRBD1 (6 bases). The CDR3 totals 13 residues. Germline V gene sequence: CDR1 SGHDT, CDR2 YYEEEE. Deletions cut 5 bases from V and 4 bases from J, with 12 bases between. CDR3 sequence (DNA): TGTGCCAGCAGTTACAGGGAATCCTATGGCTACACCTTC. As protein: CASSYRESYGYTF.

V and J are TRBV2 and TRBJ1-6; D perhaps matches TRBD1 (5 bases). The CDR3 contains 15 residues. In germline, CDR1 is SNHLY, CDR2 FYNNEI. V gave up 5 bases and J gave up 1 base, with 9 bases separating them. Written as DNA, the CDR3 is TGTGCCAGCAGTCCAGGGTGGTCCTATAATTCACCCCTCCACTTT. Translated: CASSPGWSYNSPLHF.

This CDR3 is CATRRTSGGPILNSYNEQFF. The CDR3 DNA is TGTGCCACCCGTCGGACTAGCGGGGGGCCCATTCTTAACTCCTACAATGAGCAGTTCTTC. The V gene is TRBV15, the J gene TRBJ2-1, with 14 bases that match TRBD2. With 8 bases clipped from V and 0 bases from J, the junction kept 15 bases outside the gene matches. From germline, CDR1 is LNHNV and CDR2 YYDKDF (reference sequence). CDR3 length equals 20 residues.